This entry lists 13 T cell receptor beta chains sequenced from one sample in a study of blood T cell repertoires in COVID-19. The protocol was immunoSEQ multiplex PCR, while the TCRdb copy is restricted to in-frame clones and leaves out a portion. Of over 200,000 clones in the sample, 81% were seen once. The specimen was PBMCs or T cells enriched from blood (not recorded which). All receptors derive from a woman aged 50 to 60 with acute COVID-19.

V is TRBV18 and J is TRBJ1-4; D call uncertain. This CDR3 is built from 15 residues. The V gene lost 0 bases and the J gene lost 8 bases, with 13 bases spanning the gap. Germline CDR1 is KGHSH and CDR2 is LQKENI. CDR3 in amino acids: CASSPPDSGLEKLFF. The CDR3 nucleotides read TGTGCCAGCTCACCACCTGACTCGGGATTGGAAAAACTGTTTTTT.

In its sample, this clone was seen a few times. The chain joins TRBV28 to TRBJ1-1; D remains ambiguous. Germline V lookup: CDR1 MDHEN, CDR2 SYDVKM. The length of the CDR3 is 15 residues. With 8 bases removed from V and 1 base from J, the gap between germline ends came to 17 bases. CDR3 DNA sequence: TGTGCCAGCCCCCCGAGGTTTTCCTCGAACACTGAAGCTTTCTTT. Its protein product is CASPPRFSSNTEAFF.

The rearrangement uses TRBV6-5 and TRBJ2-5; a possible D gene is TRBD2 (5 bases). The V gene's germline CDR1 is MNHEY and CDR2 SVGAGI. Trimming removed 3 bases at V and 5 bases at J, with 16 bases between. This CDR3 spans 15 amino acids. CDR3 in DNA: TGTGCCAGCAGTTATAACGGGGTCTCCACCGAGACCCAGTACTTC. Protein product: CASSYNGVSTETQYF.

V usage is TRBV19 and J usage is TRBJ1-1, with D unresolved. Germline V gene data show CDR1 as LNHDA and CDR2 as SQIVND (reference sequence). The germline V and J ends were trimmed by 5 bases and 0 bases, with 7 bases remaining between them. CDR3 length: 13 residues. The CDR3 nucleotides are TGTGCCAGTAGTTCTAATATGAACACTGAAGCTTTCTTT. This gives the protein CASSSNMNTEAFF. The full variable domain, rest sourced from reference TRBV19 and TRBJ1-1, is DGGITQSPKYLFRKEGQNVTLSCEQNLNHDAMYWYRQDPGQGLRLIYYSQIVNDFQKGDIAEGYSVSREKKESFPLTVTSAQKNPTAFYLCASSSNMNTEAFFGQGTRLTVV.

This chain connects TRBV12-3 or TRBV12-4 to TRBJ2-7; TRBD1 matches at 7 bases. V dropped 6 bases and J dropped 9; count of bases not matched to a gene: 11. This CDR3 comprises 13 residues. DNA for the CDR3: TGTGCCAGCAGCTTGGGACAGCCTTCCGTGCAGTACTTC. Translated: CASSLGQPSVQYF.

As concerns this clone: The sample contains more than one DNA sequence encoding this CDR3. CDR3 sequence: CASSLGAGETQYF. The DNA for the CDR3 is TGTGCCAGCAGCTTAGGGGCGGGAGAGACCCAGTACTTC. This chain connects TRBV7-2 to TRBJ2-5, with a weak D call TRBD2 (5 bases). The CDR3 runs 13 residues. V lost 1 base and J 4 bases, leaving 7 bases between the germline ends. Per germline, CDR1 SGHTA and CDR2 FQGNSA.

The chain combines TRBV7-9 with TRBJ1-4; the match to TRBD1 covers 7 bases. V dropped 4 bases and J dropped 7; count of bases not matched to a gene: 9. In germline, CDR1 is SEHNR, CDR2 FQNEAQ (reference sequence). The CDR3 sequence is 15 residues long. The CDR3 region is CASSSMEGAFEKLFF. CDR3 bases: TGTGCCAGCAGCTCGATGGAGGGGGCGTTTGAAAAACTGTTTTTT.

The rearrangement uses TRBV9 and TRBJ2-1; D is unclear. Germline assignment: CDR1 SGDLS and CDR2 YYNGEE. V was cut by 3 bases and J by 0 bases, with 4 bases left in between. This CDR3 has 13 residues. CDR3 sequence: CASSDSSYNEQFF. The CDR3 coding sequence is TGTGCCAGCAGCGACAGCTCCTACAATGAGCAGTTCTTC.

The chain joins TRBV7-9 to TRBJ1-1; the D gene is possibly TRBD1 (6 bases). This CDR3 has 14 residues. V was trimmed by 6 bases and J by 1 base, leaving 12 bases between them. Germline V lookup: CDR1 SEHNR, CDR2 FQNEAQ (reference sequence). The DNA of the CDR3 is TGTGCCAGCAGTTCCAGACAGGAGAACACTGAAGCTTTCTTT. This gives the protein CASSSRQENTEAFF. The complete variable domain, with remaining parts taken from reference TRBV7-9 and TRBJ1-1, reads DTGVSQNPRHKITKRGQNVTFRCDPISEHNRLYWYRQTLGQGPEFLTYFQNEAQLEKSRLLSDRFSAERPKGSFSTLEIQRTEQGDSAMYLCASSSRQENTEAFFGQGTRLTVV.

This chain uses TRBV28 with TRBJ2-7; D gene unclear. V was shortened by 5 bases and J by 4 bases, with 12 bases between the two germline ends. The CDR3 runs to 13 residues. Germline V gene data show CDR1 as MDHEN and CDR2 as SYDVKM. The CDR3 DNA reads as TGTGCCAGCAGTCCCCCTTCCCCTTACGAGCAGTACTTC. Encoded protein: CASSPPSPYEQYF.

This rearrangement joins TRBV7-2 to TRBJ2-2, with D perhaps matching TRBD1 (6 bases). V shed 5 bases and J shed 7 bases, with 14 bases lying between them. This CDR3 spans 14 amino acids. Germline CDR1 is SGHTA and CDR2 is FQGNSA. CDR3 coding DNA: TGTGCCAGCAGCGGACAGTCGCAGGTCGGGGAGCTGTTTTTT. It codes for CASSGQSQVGELFF.

This clone was counted a few times. This sequence joins TRBV25-1 and TRBJ1-2; D gene unclear. Trimming took 3 bases from V and 4 from J, leaving 15 bases between them. The CDR3 covers 15 residues. The germline CDR1 and CDR2 sequences are MGHDK and SYGVNS. CDR3 sequence (DNA): TGTGCCAGCAGTGATCTAGCTGCAACCTCCTATGGCTACACCTTC. Residues: CASSDLAATSYGYTF.

The chain couples TRBV3-1 (or the pseudogene TRBV3-2) to TRBJ1-3, with D perhaps TRBD1 (6 bases). The CDR3 runs to 17 residues. V lost 2 bases to trimming and J lost 0 bases, with 14 bases between them. Looked up from germline, CDR1 is LGHDT and CDR2 is YNNKEL (reference sequence). CDR3 sequence (DNA): TGTGCCAGCAGCCAACCGGGACACAGAACCTCTGGAAACACCATATATTTT. Protein product: CASSQPGHRTSGNTIYF.